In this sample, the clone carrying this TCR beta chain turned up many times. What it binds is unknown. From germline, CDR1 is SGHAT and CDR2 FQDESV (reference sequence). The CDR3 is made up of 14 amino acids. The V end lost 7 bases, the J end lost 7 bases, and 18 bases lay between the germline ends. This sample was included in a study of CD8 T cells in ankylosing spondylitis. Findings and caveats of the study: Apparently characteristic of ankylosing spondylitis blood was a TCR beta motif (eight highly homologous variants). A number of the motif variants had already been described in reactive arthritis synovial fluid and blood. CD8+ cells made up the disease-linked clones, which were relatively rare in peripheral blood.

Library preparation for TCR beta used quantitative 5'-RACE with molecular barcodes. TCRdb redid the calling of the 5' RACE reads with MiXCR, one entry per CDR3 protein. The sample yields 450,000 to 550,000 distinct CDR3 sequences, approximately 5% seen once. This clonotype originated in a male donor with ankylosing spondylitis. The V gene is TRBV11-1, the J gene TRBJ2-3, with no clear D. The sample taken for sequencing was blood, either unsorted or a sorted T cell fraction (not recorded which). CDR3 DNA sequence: TGTGCCAGCAACCCGACCGTCACCTCGAATACGCAGTATTTT. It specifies CASNPTVTSNTQYF.